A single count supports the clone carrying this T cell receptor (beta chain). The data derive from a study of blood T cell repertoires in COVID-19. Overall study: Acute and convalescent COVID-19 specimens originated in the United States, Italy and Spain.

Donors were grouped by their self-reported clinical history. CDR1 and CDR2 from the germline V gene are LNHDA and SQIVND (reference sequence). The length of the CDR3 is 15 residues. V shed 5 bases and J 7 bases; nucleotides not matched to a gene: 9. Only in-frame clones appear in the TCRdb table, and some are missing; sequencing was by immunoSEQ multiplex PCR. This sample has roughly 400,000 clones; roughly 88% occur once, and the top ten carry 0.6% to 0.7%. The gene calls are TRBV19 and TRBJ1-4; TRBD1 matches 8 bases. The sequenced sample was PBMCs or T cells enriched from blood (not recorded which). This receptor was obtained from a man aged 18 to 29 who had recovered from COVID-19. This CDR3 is CASSPTGVNSEKLFF. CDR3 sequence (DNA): TGTGCCAGTAGTCCGACAGGGGTTAATAGTGAAAAACTGTTTTTT.